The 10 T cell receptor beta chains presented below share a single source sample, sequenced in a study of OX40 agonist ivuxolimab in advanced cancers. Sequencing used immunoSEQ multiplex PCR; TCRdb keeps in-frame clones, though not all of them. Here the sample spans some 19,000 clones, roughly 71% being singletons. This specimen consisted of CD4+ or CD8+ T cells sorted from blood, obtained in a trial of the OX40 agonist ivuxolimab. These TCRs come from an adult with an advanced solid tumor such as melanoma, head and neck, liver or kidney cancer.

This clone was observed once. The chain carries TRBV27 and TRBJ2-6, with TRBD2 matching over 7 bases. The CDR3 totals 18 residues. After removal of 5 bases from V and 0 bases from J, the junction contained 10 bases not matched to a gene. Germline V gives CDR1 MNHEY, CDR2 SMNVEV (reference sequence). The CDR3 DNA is TGTGCCAGCAGTCCGATGGCGGGGGAACACTCTGGGGCCAACGTCCTGACTTTC. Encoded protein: CASSPMAGEHSGANVLTF. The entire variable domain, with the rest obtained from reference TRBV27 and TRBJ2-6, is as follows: EAQVTQNPRYLITVTGKKLTVTCSQNMNHEYMSWYRQDPGLGLRQIYYSMNVEVTDKGDVPEGYKVSRKEKRNFPLILESPSPNQTSLYFCASSPMAGEHSGANVLTFGAGSRLTVL.

CDR3 in DNA: TGTGCCAGCAGCTCTTTAGGGGGGGCCAGTACCTACGAGCAGTACTTC. Translation gives CASSSLGGASTYEQYF. V usage is TRBV7-9 and J usage is TRBJ2-7; D perhaps matches TRBD2 (7 bases). Trimming shortened V by 4 bases and J by 2 bases, and 18 bases separated the two germline ends. This CDR3 contains 16 residues. Germline V CDR1 and CDR2: SEHNR, FQNEAQ (reference sequence).

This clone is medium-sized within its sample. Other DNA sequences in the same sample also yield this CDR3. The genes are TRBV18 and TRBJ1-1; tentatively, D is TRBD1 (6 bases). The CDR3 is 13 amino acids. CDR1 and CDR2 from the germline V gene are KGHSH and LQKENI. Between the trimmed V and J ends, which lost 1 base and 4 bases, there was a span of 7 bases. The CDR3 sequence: CASSPQGGTEAFF. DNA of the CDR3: TGTGCCAGCTCACCACAAGGGGGCACTGAAGCTTTCTTT.

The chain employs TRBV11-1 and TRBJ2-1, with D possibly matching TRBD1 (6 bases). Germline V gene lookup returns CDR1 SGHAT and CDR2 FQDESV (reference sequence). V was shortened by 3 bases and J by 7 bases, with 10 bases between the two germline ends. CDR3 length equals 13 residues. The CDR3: CASSFEQGNEQFF. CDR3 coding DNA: TGTGCCAGCAGCTTCGAACAGGGTAATGAGCAGTTCTTC.

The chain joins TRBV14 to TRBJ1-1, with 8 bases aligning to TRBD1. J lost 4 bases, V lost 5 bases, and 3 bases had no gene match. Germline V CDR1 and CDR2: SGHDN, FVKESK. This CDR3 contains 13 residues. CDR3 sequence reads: CASSVGTGTEAFF. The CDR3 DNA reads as TGTGCCAGCAGCGTGGGGACAGGCACTGAAGCTTTCTTT.

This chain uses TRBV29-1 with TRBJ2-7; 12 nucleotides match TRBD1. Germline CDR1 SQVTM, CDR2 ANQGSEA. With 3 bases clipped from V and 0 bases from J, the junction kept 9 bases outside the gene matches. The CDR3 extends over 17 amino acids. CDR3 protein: CSVEPGTGGAPSYEQYF. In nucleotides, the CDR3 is TGCAGCGTTGAGCCCGGGACAGGGGGCGCCCCCTCCTACGAGCAGTACTTC.

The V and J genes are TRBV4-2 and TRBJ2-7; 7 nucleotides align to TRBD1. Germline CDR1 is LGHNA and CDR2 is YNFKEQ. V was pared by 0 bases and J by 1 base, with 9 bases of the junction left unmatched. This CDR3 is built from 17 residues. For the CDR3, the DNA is TGTGCCAGCAGCCAAGAAAGGGGACAGACCATTTCCTACGAGCAGTACTTC. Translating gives CASSQERGQTISYEQYF.

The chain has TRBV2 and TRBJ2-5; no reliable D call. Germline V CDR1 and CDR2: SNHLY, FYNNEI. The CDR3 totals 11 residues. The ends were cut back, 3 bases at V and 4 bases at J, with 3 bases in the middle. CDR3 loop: CASSDSETQYF. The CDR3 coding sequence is TGTGCCAGCAGTGACTCAGAGACCCAGTACTTC. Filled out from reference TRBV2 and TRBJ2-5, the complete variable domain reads EPEVTQTPSHQVTQMGQEVILRCVPISNHLYFYWYRQILGQKVEFLVSFYNNEISEKSEIFDDQFSVERPDGSNFTLKIRSTKLEDSAMYFCASSDSETQYFGPGTRLLVL.

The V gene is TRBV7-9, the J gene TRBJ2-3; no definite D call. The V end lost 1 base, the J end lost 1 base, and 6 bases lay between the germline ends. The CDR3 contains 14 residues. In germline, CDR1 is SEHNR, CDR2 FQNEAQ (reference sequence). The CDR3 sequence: CASSLDDGTDTQYF. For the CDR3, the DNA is TGTGCCAGCAGCTTAGACGACGGCACAGATACGCAGTATTTT. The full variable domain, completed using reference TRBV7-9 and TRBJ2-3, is DTGVSQNPRHKITKRGQNVTFRCDPISEHNRLYWYRQTLGQGPEFLTYFQNEAQLEKSRLLSDRFSAERPKGSFSTLEIQRTEQGDSAMYLCASSLDDGTDTQYFGPGTRLTVL.

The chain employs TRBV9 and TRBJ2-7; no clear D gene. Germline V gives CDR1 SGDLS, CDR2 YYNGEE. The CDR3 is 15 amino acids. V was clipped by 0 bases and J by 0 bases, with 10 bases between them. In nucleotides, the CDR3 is TGTGCCAGCAGCGTAGCGGGTCCGAGCTCCTACGAGCAGTACTTC. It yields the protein CASSVAGPSSYEQYF.